Following are 10 T cell receptor beta chains from one sample sequenced in a study of shared clonotypes between healthy human individuals. The naive CD8 population came from CD45RO-negative cells selected for CCR7, without terminally differentiated effector memory CD45RA+ cells. This table comes from immunoSEQ multiplex PCR, and its TCRdb copy is limited to in-frame clones, with some not included. The repertoire includes 2 million to 2.5 million clones, about 95% of them detected once, and roughly 1% sits in the top ten. The sequenced sample was naive CD8+ T cells sorted from blood. The receptors were gathered from a man younger than 35 in good health.

V usage is TRBV9 and J usage is TRBJ2-1; TRBD1 or TRBD2 may be the D gene (6 bases each). Trimming removed 4 bases from V and 3 bases from J, with 20 bases in between. The CDR3 runs 17 residues. The germline V gene encodes CDR1 SGDLS and CDR2 YYNGEE. CDR3 in amino acids: CASSPQEGQGLYNEQFF. The CDR3 region has the DNA TGTGCCAGCAGCCCTCAGGAGGGGCAGGGGCTCTACAATGAGCAGTTCTTC.

The V gene is TRBV10-2, the J gene TRBJ2-1; no definite D call. The CDR3 spans 13 residues. Germline CDR1 and CDR2: WSHSY and SAAADI. V lost 7 bases, J lost 1 base, and 8 bases lay in between. The CDR3 nucleotides read TGCGCCAGCACAGGCACATCCTACAATGAGCAGTTCTTC. This encodes CASTGTSYNEQFF.

The chain employs TRBV2 and TRBJ2-3; D is possibly TRBD1 or TRBD2 (5 bases each). The CDR3 loop spans 14 amino acids. CDR1 is SNHLY and CDR2 is FYNNEI in the germline V gene. The V and J ends lost 11 bases and 4 bases respectively, with 19 bases between them. The DNA of the CDR3 is TGTGCCGGAAGAGGGACGGCTGGCCCAGATACGCAGTATTTT. It codes for CAGRGTAGPDTQYF.

J is TRBJ2-3 and V is TRBV27, with 8 positions matching TRBD2. V trimming: 8 bases; J trimming: 2 bases; junction bases outside the gene matches: 15. There are 17 residues in the CDR3. Looked up from germline, CDR1 is MNHEY and CDR2 is SMNVEV (reference sequence). The CDR3 nucleotides read TGTGCCAGCTGGGGAGCGGGAGTGAGCGTTGACACAGATACGCAGTATTTT. This encodes CASWGAGVSVDTDTQYF.

In nucleotides, the CDR3 is TGCGCCAGCTTCGGGGGGTCTACGGGAGCTTTCTTT. It encodes CASFGGSTGAFF. The chain carries TRBV4-1 and TRBJ1-1; TRBD1 might be the D (5 bases). Germline assignment: CDR1 MGHRA and CDR2 YSYEKL. This CDR3 has 12 amino acids. V was cut by 8 bases and J by 10 bases, with 17 bases left in between.

A word on this clone: The identical CDR3 is also encoded by other nucleotide sequences in the sample. The chain carries TRBV4-1 and TRBJ1-5; the D gene is possibly TRBD1 (6 bases). The CDR3 runs 15 residues. The V end lost 4 bases, the J end lost 5 bases, and 15 bases lay between the germline ends. Germline assignment: CDR1 MGHRA and CDR2 YSYEKL. CDR3 loop: CASSLIQGGDQPQHF. CDR3 bases: TGCGCCAGCAGCCTAATACAGGGAGGAGATCAGCCCCAGCATTTT.

This CDR3 reads CASSQPGQNTGELFF. The DNA of the CDR3 is TGTGCCAGCAGTCAACCGGGACAGAACACCGGGGAGCTGTTTTTT. The chain recombines TRBV27 with TRBJ2-2, with a tentative D call TRBD1 (6 bases). V shed 5 bases and J shed 1 base, with 11 bases lying between them. The CDR3 has 15 amino acids. In germline, CDR1 is MNHEY, CDR2 SMNVEV (reference sequence).

The V and J genes are TRBV7-6 and TRBJ2-7; D may match TRBD1 or TRBD2 (5 bases each). V lost 2 bases and J lost 2, with 7 bases in between. The CDR3 extends over 13 amino acids. Per germline, CDR1 SGHVS and CDR2 FNYEAQ. Written as DNA, the CDR3 is TGTGCCAGCAGCTTACGGGACGCCTACGAGCAGTACTTC. The encoded protein is CASSLRDAYEQYF.

The gene calls are TRBV27 and TRBJ1-6, with D perhaps matching TRBD1 (6 bases). V dropped 6 bases and J dropped 0 bases, with 12 bases sitting between them. From germline, CDR1 is MNHEY and CDR2 SMNVEV (reference sequence). The CDR3 has 16 amino acids. CDR3 sequence (DNA): TGTGCCAGCAGAGCTACAGGGAGCTCCTATAATTCACCCCTCCACTTT. This gives the protein CASRATGSSYNSPLHF.

The chain links TRBV13 to TRBJ2-1, with D possibly being TRBD1 (6 bases). The CDR3 has 13 residues. Germline CDR1 and CDR2: PRHDT and FYEKMQ (reference sequence). The V end was cut by 8 bases, the J end by 0 bases, with 8 bases between. Here the CDR3 DNA reads TGTGCCAGCGGACAGAGCTCCTACAATGAGCAGTTCTTC. It is translated as CASGQSSYNEQFF.